This is a list of T cell receptor beta chains from one sample in a study of response to subunit inactivated influenza vaccine. Each CDR3 protein is one row after TCRdb ran MiXCR on the RT-PCR reads. The table includes 150,000 to 200,000 distinct CDR3 sequences, approximately 12% detected once. The sequencing used CD8+ T cells sorted from PBMCs, collected around 2 years after vaccination. These receptors all stem from a man between 50 and 69 years old who received an inactivated influenza vaccine. The CDR3 runs from the conserved cysteine through the conserved F or W. D genes are given only for firm matches. Not every row has a clone size; where given, it reads once, few, many or a size class.

D: TRBD1
J: TRBJ2-3
V: TRBV27
size: -
DNA: TGTGCCAGCAGTGGGACAGCATTAGCTGGGGATACGCAGTATTTT
CDR3: CASSGTALAGDTQYF

D: TRBD2
J: TRBJ2-5
V: TRBV28
size: -
DNA: TGTGCCAGCAGTTTGACTAGCGGAGGTACCCTACAAGAGACCCAGTACTTC
CDR3: CASSLTSGGTLQETQYF

D: TRBD1
J: TRBJ2-3
V: TRBV6-2/TRBV6-3
size: few
DNA: TGTGCCAGCAGTTACTCTTTCCGGACAGGGAAGACCAAAAAGGAGGCAGATACGCAGTATTTT
CDR3: CASSYSFRTGKTKKEADTQYF

D: TRBD1
J: TRBJ2-7
V: TRBV6-2/TRBV6-3
size: -
DNA: TGTGCCAGCAGTTACAGACTCGGGACAGGGGGATACGAGCAGTACTTC
CDR3: CASSYRLGTGGYEQYF

D: TRBD2
J: TRBJ2-1
V: TRBV15
size: few
DNA: TGTGCCACCAGCAGAGATCGGGGCGGGAGGTACAATGAGCAGTTCTTC
CDR3: CATSRDRGGRYNEQFF

D: -
J: TRBJ1-2
V: TRBV2
size: -
DNA: TGTGCCAGCGAGGAACCGAGTACTAACTATGGCTACACCTTC
CDR3: CASEEPSTNYGYTF

D: -
J: TRBJ1-1
V: TRBV12-3/TRBV12-4
size: few
DNA: TGTGCCAGCAGTTTACGGGGGGAGGAGACTGAAGCTTTCTTT
CDR3: CASSLRGEETEAFF

D: -
J: TRBJ2-1
V: TRBV2
size: -
DNA: TGTGCCAGCAGCCCCGGGTCAGACGAGCAGTTCTTC
CDR3: CASSPGSDEQFF

D: -
J: TRBJ2-3
V: TRBV10-2
size: -
DNA: TGCGCCAGCATCTCGGGACTCTCTAGCACAGATACGCAGTATTTT
CDR3: CASISGLSSTDTQYF

D: -
J: TRBJ2-5
V: TRBV11-2
size: few
DNA: TGTGCCAGCAGCTTAGTTGCGCGCGAGACCCAGTACTTC
CDR3: CASSLVARETQYF

D: -
J: TRBJ2-2
V: TRBV12-3/TRBV12-4
size: few
DNA: TGTGCCAGCAGTCCCTCCAGGGGTGAGCTGTTTTTT
CDR3: CASSPSRGELFF

D: TRBD2
J: TRBJ2-7
V: TRBV4-2
size: few
DNA: TGTGCCAGCAGCCAAGTTCGGGAGGGCCTACCAACCTACGAGCAGTACTTC
CDR3: CASSQVREGLPTYEQYF

D: TRBD1
J: TRBJ1-5
V: TRBV28
size: few
DNA: TGTGCCAGCAGCACGGGACAGCCCAGATGGCCCCAGCATTTT
CDR3: CASSTGQPRWPQHF

D: -
J: TRBJ1-1
V: TRBV7-9
size: -
DNA: TGTGCCAGCAGCTTCCAGGGGTCTTACACTGAAGCTTTCTTT
CDR3: CASSFQGSYTEAFF

D: TRBD1
J: TRBJ2-3
V: TRBV19
size: -
DNA: TGTGCCAGTAGTAGCTGGGACAGGGGAGACACAGATACGCAGTATTTT
CDR3: CASSSWDRGDTDTQYF